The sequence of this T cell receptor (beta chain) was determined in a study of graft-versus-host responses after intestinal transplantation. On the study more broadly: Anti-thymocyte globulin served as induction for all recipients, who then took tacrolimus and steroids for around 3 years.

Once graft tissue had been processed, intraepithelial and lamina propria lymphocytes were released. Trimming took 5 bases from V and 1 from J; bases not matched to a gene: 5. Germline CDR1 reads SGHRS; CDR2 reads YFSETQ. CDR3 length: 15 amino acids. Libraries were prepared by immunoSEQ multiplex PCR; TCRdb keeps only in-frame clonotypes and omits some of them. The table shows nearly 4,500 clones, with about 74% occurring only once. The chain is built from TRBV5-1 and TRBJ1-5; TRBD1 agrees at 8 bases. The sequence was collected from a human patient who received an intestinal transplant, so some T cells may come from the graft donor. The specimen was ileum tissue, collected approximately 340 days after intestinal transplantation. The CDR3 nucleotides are TGCGCCAGCAGGGCCGGGACAGGAAGCAATCAGCCCCAGCATTTT. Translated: CASRAGTGSNQPQHF.